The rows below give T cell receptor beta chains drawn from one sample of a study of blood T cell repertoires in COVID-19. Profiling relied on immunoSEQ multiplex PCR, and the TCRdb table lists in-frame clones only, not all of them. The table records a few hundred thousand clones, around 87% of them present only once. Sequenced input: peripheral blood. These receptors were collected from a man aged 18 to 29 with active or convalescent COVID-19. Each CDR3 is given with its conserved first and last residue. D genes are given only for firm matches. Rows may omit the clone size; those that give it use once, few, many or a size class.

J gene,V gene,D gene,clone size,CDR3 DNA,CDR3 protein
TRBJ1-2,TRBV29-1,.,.,TGCAGCGTTGAAGGGGCCCTCCAGGGCTACACCTTC,CSVEGALQGYTF
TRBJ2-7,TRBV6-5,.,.,TGTGCCAGCAGTTCAGGGTGGACATACGAGCAGTACTTC,CASSSGWTYEQYF
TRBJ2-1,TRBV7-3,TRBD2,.,TGTGCCAGCAGCTTAATCCCGGGAGGGCCAGGATACAATGAGCAGTTCTTC,CASSLIPGGPGYNEQFF
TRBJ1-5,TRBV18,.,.,TGTGCCAGCTCACTCGGTAGCAATCAGCCCCAGCATTTT,CASSLGSNQPQHF
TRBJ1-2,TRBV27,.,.,TGTGCCAGCAGTTTATACCCGCCAGTTCAAACTAACTATGGCTACACCTTC,CASSLYPPVQTNYGYTF
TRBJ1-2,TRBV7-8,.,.,TGTGCCAGCAGCTTAACGGCAGGCTCCTATGGCTACACCTTC,CASSLTAGSYGYTF
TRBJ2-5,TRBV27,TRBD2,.,TGTGCCAGCAGTTTTATCGGGGGGAAAGAGACCCAGTACTTC,CASSFIGGKETQYF
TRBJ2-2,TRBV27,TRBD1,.,TGTGCCACCCGGAGACAGGGGTACGCCGGGGAGCTGTTTTTT,CATRRQGYAGELFF
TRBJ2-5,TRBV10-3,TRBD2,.,TGTGCCATCAGTTCTCATACTAGCGGGAGCCCTCCGGGCGGGACCCAGTACTTC,CAISSHTSGSPPGGTQYF
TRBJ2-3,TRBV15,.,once,TGTGCCACCAGCAGAGAAAAAGCTCCTAGCACAGATACGCAGTATTTT,CATSREKAPSTDTQYF
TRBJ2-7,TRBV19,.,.,TGTGCCAGTAGTATCTACGGGGGACGGAGTGGTCTATACGAGCAGTACTTC,CASSIYGGRSGLYEQYF
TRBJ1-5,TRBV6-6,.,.,TGTGCCAGCAGTTACGCAGGGTATAGCAATCAGCCCCAGCATTTT,CASSYAGYSNQPQHF
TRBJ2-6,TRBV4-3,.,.,TGCGCCAGCAGCCAAGAAATAGGAGACCCCTCTGGGGCCAACGTCCTGACTTTC,CASSQEIGDPSGANVLTF
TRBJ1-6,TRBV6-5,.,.,TGTGCCAGCAGTCGGGAGAGTTCACCCCTCCACTTT,CASSRESSPLHF
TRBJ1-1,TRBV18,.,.,TGTGCCAGCTCCGTTTCTTGGGGGGAGAACACTGAAGCTTTCTTT,CASSVSWGENTEAFF
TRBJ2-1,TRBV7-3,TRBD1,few,TGTGCCAGCAGTCGGGGACAGGGGGCCTCCAATGAGCAGTTCTTC,CASSRGQGASNEQFF
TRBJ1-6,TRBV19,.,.,TGTGCCAGTAGTATAGAGGGCGCTAATTCACCCCTCCACTTT,CASSIEGANSPLHF
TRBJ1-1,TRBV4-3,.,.,TGCGCCAGCAGCCAAGACCTCGTTTCGGGCACTGAAGCTTTCTTT,CASSQDLVSGTEAFF
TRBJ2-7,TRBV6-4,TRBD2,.,TGTGCCAGCAGAAGACAACTAGCGGGGGGCTACGAGCAGTACTTC,CASRRQLAGGYEQYF